The 8 T cell receptor beta chains reported below all come from one sample, sequenced in a study of long-term antiretroviral therapy in people with HIV. An immunoSEQ assay, version v3.0, was performed at survey level. Here immunoSEQ multiplex PCR was the method, and the copy in TCRdb shows in-frame clones only, minus some. Of about 32,000 clones in the sample, 95% to 98% were seen once. The input for sequencing was unsorted PBMCs, taken 7.6 years after starting antiretroviral therapy. Receptors were obtained from a man between 25 and 39 years old with HIV.

This chain connects TRBV29-1 to TRBJ1-5; perhaps TRBD1 as D (5 bases). The CDR3 spans 13 residues. Germline V CDR1 and CDR2: SQVTM, ANQGSEA. With 4 bases removed from V and 7 bases from J, the gap between germline ends came to 14 bases. The CDR3 sequence is CSVVFPGRQPQHF. Here the CDR3 DNA reads TGCAGCGTTGTCTTCCCGGGACGGCAGCCCCAGCATTTT.

The chain recombines TRBV6-5 with TRBJ2-7; D gene unclear. Trimming pared 7 bases from V and 2 bases from J, leaving 12 bases between. The CDR3 consists of 13 residues. Per the germline V gene, CDR1 is MNHEY and CDR2 is SVGAGI. The CDR3: CASMGSPAYEQYF. For the CDR3, the DNA is TGTGCCAGCATGGGCAGTCCGGCCTACGAGCAGTACTTC.

The rearrangement joins TRBV5-1 to TRBJ2-1; D perhaps matches TRBD2 (6 bases). Germline lookup yields CDR1 SGHRS and CDR2 YFSETQ. V was trimmed by 0 bases and J by 1 base, leaving 11 bases between them. This CDR3 comprises 16 residues. The CDR3 bases are TGCGCCAGCAGCTTGGTTGGGACTGCGTCCTACAATGAGCAGTTCTTC. Protein: CASSLVGTASYNEQFF.

The chain couples TRBV6-4 to TRBJ2-1, with TRBD1 as a possible D gene (6 bases). In germline, CDR1 is MRHNA, CDR2 SNTAGT. V lost 4 bases to trimming and J lost 5 bases, with 15 bases between them. The CDR3 extends over 15 amino acids. Written as DNA, the CDR3 is TGTGCCAGCAGTGTAGACAGGTTAAGTAACAATGAGCAGTTCTTC. Amino acid sequence: CASSVDRLSNNEQFF.

This chain links TRBV6-1 with TRBJ2-7; 7 nucleotides align to TRBD1. The CDR3 extends over 16 amino acids. Losses at the gene ends were 0 bases for V and 4 bases for J; bases not matched to a gene: 9. Germline values: CDR1 MNHNS, CDR2 SASEGT. The chain's CDR3 is CASSEASSGGDYEQYF. In DNA form, the CDR3 reads TGTGCCAGCAGTGAAGCTTCTTCAGGGGGAGATTACGAGCAGTACTTC.

This clone came up once. The CDR3 DNA reads TGCGCCAGCAGCCAAGATCCCCAGGGGAAAGAGACCCAGTACTTC. It translates to CASSQDPQGKETQYF. The rearrangement uses TRBV4-1 and TRBJ2-5; a weak D match, TRBD1 (6 bases). Germline CDR1 is MGHRA and CDR2 is YSYEKL. This CDR3 is built from 15 residues. V gave up 0 bases and J gave up 3 bases, with 11 bases separating them.

This chain connects TRBV5-1 to TRBJ2-7; unclear D gene. V gave up 1 base and J gave up 0 bases, with 11 bases separating them. Germline V gene sequence: CDR1 SGHRS, CDR2 YFSETQ. This CDR3 comprises 15 residues. CDR3 protein: CASSLISSSSYEQYF. DNA for the CDR3: TGCGCCAGCAGCTTGATTTCTTCTAGCTCCTACGAGCAGTACTTC.

J is TRBJ2-5 and V is TRBV29-1, with unresolved D. V was cut by 1 base and J by 4 bases, with 4 bases left in between. From germline, CDR1 is SQVTM and CDR2 ANQGSEA. The CDR3 covers 11 residues. The CDR3 DNA follows: TGCAGCGTTGAAGTAGTAGAGACCCAGTACTTC. It codes for CSVEVVETQYF.